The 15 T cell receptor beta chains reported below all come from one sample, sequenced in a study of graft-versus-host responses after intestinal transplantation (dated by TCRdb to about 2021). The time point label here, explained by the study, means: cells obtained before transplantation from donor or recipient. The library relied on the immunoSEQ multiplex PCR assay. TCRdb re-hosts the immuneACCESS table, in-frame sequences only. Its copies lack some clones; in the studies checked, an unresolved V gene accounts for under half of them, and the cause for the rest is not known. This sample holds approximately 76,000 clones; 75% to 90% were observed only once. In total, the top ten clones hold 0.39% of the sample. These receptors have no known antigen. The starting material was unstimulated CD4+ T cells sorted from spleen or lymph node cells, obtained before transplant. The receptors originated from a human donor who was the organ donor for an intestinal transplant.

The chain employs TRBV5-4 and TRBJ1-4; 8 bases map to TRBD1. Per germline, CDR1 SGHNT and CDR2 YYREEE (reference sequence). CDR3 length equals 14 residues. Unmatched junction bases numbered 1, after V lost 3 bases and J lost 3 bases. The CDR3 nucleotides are TGTGCCAGCAGCTCACAGGGGGCTAATGAAAAACTGTTTTTT. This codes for CASSSQGANEKLFF.

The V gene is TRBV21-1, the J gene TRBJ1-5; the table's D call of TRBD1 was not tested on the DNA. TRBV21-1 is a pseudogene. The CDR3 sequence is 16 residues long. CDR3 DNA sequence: TGTGCCAGCAGCAAAGTGTGGACAGCCGATTATGGGCCCCAGCATTTT. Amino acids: CASSKVWTADYGPQHF.

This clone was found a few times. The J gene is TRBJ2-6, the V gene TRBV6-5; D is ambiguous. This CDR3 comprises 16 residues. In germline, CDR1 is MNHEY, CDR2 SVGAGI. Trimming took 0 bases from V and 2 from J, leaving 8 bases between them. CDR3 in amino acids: CASSYSELTGANVLTF. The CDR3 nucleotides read TGTGCCAGCAGTTACTCGGAGTTGACTGGGGCCAACGTCCTGACTTTC.

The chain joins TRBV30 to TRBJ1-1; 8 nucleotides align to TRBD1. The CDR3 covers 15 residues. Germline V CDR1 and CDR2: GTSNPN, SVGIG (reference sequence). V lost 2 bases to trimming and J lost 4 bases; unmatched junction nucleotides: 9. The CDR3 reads CAWSTPGQGGTEAFF. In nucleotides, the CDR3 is TGTGCCTGGAGTACCCCAGGACAGGGAGGCACTGAAGCTTTCTTT.

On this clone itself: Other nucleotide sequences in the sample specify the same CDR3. The CDR3 spells CASSYSRGQPQHF. In DNA, the CDR3 is TGTGCCAGCAGTTACTCCCGGGGTCAGCCCCAGCATTTT. The chain couples TRBV6-5 to TRBJ1-5; unclear D gene. Germline CDR1 MNHEY, CDR2 SVGAGI. V shed 0 bases and J shed 6 bases, with 6 bases lying between them. The CDR3 sequence is 13 residues long.

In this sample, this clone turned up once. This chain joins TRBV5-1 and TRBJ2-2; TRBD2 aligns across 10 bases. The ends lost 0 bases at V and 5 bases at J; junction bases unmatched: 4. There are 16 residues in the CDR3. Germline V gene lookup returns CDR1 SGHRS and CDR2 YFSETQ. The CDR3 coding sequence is TGCGCCAGCAGCTTGGCTAGTAGCGGGAGGACCGGGGAGCTGTTTTTT. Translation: CASSLASSGRTGELFF.

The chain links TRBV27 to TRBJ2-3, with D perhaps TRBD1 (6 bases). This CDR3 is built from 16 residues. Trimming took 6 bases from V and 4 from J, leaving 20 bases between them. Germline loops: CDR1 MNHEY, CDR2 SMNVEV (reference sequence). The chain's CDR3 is CASRSGGGNRADTQYF. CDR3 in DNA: TGTGCCAGCAGGTCGGGTGGCGGCAACAGGGCAGATACGCAGTATTTT.

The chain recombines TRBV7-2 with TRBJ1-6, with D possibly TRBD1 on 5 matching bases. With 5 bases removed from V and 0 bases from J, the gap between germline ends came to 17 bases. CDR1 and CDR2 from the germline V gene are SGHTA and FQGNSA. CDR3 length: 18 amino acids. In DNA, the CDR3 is TGTGCCAGCAGCGCCCTTGGGGCTCGACGCTCCTATAATTCACCCCTCCACTTT. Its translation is CASSALGARRSYNSPLHF.

In nucleotides, the CDR3 is TGTGCCAGCAGTTTGGTAGTAATCCTAGAGTATAGCAATCAGCCCCAGCATTTT. Residues: CASSLVVILEYSNQPQHF. V usage is TRBV28 and J usage is TRBJ1-5; D gene uncertain. Between the trimmed V and J ends, which lost 3 bases and 0 bases, there was a span of 18 bases. The CDR3 totals 18 residues. Per the germline V gene, CDR1 is MDHEN and CDR2 is SYDVKM.

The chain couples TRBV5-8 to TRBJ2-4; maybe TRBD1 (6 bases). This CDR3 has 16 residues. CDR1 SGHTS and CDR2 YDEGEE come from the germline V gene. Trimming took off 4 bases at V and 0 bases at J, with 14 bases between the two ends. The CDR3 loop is CASSDGQHLAKNIQYF. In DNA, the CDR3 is TGTGCCAGCAGCGATGGACAGCACCTAGCCAAAAACATTCAGTACTTC.

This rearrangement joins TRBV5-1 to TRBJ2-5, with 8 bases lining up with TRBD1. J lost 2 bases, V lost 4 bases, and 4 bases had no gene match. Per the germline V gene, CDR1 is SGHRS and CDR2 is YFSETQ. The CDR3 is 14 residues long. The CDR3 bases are TGCGCCAGCAGCCGCTGGACAGGGCAAGAGACCCAGTACTTC. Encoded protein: CASSRWTGQETQYF.

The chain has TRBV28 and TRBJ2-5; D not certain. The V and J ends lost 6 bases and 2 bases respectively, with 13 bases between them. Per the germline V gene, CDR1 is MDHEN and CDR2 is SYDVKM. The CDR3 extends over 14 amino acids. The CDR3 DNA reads TGTGCCAGCAGGGTTCCTACCCCACAAGAGACCCAGTACTTC. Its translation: CASRVPTPQETQYF.

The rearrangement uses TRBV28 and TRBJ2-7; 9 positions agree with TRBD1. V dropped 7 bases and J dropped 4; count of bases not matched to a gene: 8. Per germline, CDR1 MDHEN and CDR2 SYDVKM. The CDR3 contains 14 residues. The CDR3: CASMSTGGVYEQYV. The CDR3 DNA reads TGTGCCAGCATGTCCACAGGGGGCGTTTACGAGCAGTACGTC.

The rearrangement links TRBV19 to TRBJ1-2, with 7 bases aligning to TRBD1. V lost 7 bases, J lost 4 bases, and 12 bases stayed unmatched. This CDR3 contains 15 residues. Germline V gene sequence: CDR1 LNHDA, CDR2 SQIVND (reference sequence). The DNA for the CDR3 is TGTGCCAGTAACCGGAACAGAGGGGGCAGCTATGGCTACACCTTC. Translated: CASNRNRGGSYGYTF.

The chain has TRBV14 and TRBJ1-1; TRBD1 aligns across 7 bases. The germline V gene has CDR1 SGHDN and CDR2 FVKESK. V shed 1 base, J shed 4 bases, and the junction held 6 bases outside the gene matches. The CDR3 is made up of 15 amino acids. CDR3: CASSQGQGLSTEAFF. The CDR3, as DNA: TGTGCCAGCAGCCAAGGACAGGGTTTGAGCACTGAAGCTTTCTTT.